This T cell receptor (beta chain) was captured by sequencing in a study of shared clonotypes between healthy human individuals. Whole-study results and caveats: Generally, naive subsets (rather than memory subsets) showed larger estimated richness.

The V segment lost 2 bases and the J segment 7 bases; nucleotides outside the gene matches: 11. In germline, CDR1 is WSHSY, CDR2 SAAADI. CDR3 length: 16 amino acids. CD4+ cells underwent separation, giving CD45RA+ naive and CD45RA-negative memory subsets. This clone was recorded many times. Its antigen is not known. TCRdb keeps only in-frame clones here, not all; method: immunoSEQ multiplex PCR. The sample shows around 1,000,000 clones, 60% to 85% of them seen only once. This rearrangement joins TRBV10-2 to TRBJ2-1; 7 bases are a match to TRBD2. This receptor was taken from a man aged 18-30 years in good health. Some clones in this sample may be carry-over from other donors' samples. Sequenced sample: memory CD4+ T cells from PBMCs. As for subset: CD45RA-negative fraction. The CDR3 spells CASSEIGLVFRNEQFF. The CDR3, as DNA: TGCGCCAGCAGTGAGATTGGACTAGTATTTCGGAATGAGCAGTTCTTC.